Sequencing of this TCR beta chain was carried out in a study of Tregs in tolerant kidney transplant recipients. Study outcomes and limitations: Nucleotide sequences could not be compared across some patients' samples due to primer changes. Findings come from small patient numbers and require larger validation. Antigen-driven expansion was suggested because donor-specific Tregs expanded more than all Tregs in tolerant patients. No direct test of biological reproducibility was done here.

Generated by immunoSEQ multiplex PCR, the TCRdb table keeps only in-frame clones and is missing some. The sample holds approximately 75,000 clones, 91% seen once. The germline V and J ends were trimmed by 0 bases and 4 bases, with 17 bases remaining between them. CDR3 length: 17 amino acids. Looked up from germline, CDR1 is SNHLY and CDR2 is FYNNEI. Points on this clone: Its antigen is undetermined.

The chain carries TRBV2 and TRBJ2-3, with D possibly TRBD2 on 6 matching bases. The TCR originated in a human donor who received a combined kidney and bone marrow transplant. The sequencing used Tregs from blood, collected before the transplant. The CDR3 protein is CASSEASGTRGADTQYF. The CDR3 coding sequence is TGTGCCAGCAGTGAAGCCTCCGGGACTCGAGGGGCAGATACGCAGTATTTT.